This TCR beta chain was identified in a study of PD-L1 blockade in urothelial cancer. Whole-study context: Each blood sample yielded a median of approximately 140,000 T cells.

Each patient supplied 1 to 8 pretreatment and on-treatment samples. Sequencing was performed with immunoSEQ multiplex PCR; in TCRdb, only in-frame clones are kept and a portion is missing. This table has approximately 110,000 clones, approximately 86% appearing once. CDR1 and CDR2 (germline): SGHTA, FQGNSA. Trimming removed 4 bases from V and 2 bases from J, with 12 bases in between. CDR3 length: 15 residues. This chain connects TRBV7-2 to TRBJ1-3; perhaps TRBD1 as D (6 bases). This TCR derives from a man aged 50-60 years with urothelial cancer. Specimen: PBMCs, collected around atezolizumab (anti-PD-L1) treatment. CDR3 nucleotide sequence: TGTGCCAGCAGCTCCCAGGGGAGAACTGGAAACACCATATATTTT. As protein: CASSSQGRTGNTIYF.